This T cell receptor beta chain came from a study of shared clonotypes between healthy human individuals. Study-wide results and caveats: Sharing across four donors was highest in naive CD4 (around 5%) and lowest in memory CD8 (roughly 0.4%). Lower generation probabilities were found for non-shared clonotypes than for those shared by all four donors.

Partitioning of CD4+ cells yielded a CD45RA+ naive subset and a CD45RA-negative memory subset. Germline V gene data show CDR1 as LNHDA and CDR2 as SQIVND (reference sequence). V lost 4 bases and J lost 1; bases outside the gene matches: 4. The CDR3 runs 15 residues. Assay execution proceeded at the deep level. Data came from immunoSEQ multiplex PCR; TCRdb stores just in-frame clones and leaves some out. The sample consists of roughly 2,500,000 clones, approximately 93% of them appearing once. With respect to this clone: Its specificity is unknown.

The chain couples TRBV19 to TRBJ1-3; TRBD1 agrees at 7 bases. This clonotype originated in a man between 18 and 35 years old in good health. Some clones in this sample may be carry-over from other donors' samples. The sample comprised naive CD4+ T cells from PBMCs. Specified subset: CD45RA+ positively selected. The DNA of the CDR3 is TGTGCCAGTAGTACACAGGGGAGGTCTGGAAACACCATATATTTT. Translation gives CASSTQGRSGNTIYF.